Reported below is one T cell receptor beta chain. The length of the CDR3 is 17 residues. V gave up 1 base and J gave up 7 bases, with 20 bases separating them. Germline assignment: CDR1 SGHVS and CDR2 FNYEAQ. The authors' processing: Nucleated cell counts were estimated from reference gene primer amplification. Data came from immunoSEQ multiplex PCR; TCRdb stores just in-frame clones and leaves some out. The D gene and trimming were derived from the DNA, and the V and J assignments and clone size from that table. The data contain around 360,000 clones, more than 75% of them seen just once; the ten biggest clones take up roughly 1.9%. The sample comes from a study of blood T cell repertoires in COVID-19.

The chain links TRBV7-6 to TRBJ2-1; a possible D gene is TRBD1 (6 bases). The specimen was PBMCs or T cells enriched from blood (not recorded which). The receptor was derived from a middle-aged man in a cohort exposed to, infected with or recovered from COVID-19 (not recorded which). In DNA, the CDR3 is TGTGCCAGCAGCTTAGGGGGGCGGCTACCTGAAATAAATGAGCAGTTCTTC. Translated: CASSLGGRLPEINEQFF.